What follows is one TCR beta chain and its context. Its target is not known. Sequencing was performed with immunoSEQ multiplex PCR; in TCRdb, only in-frame clones are kept and a portion is missing. The table records roughly 70,000 clones, approximately 84% of them present only once. The data belong to a study of T cell responses to AZD1222 COVID-19 vaccine. Germline V gives CDR1 SGHNT, CDR2 YENEEA. The length of the CDR3 is 15 residues. V lost 2 bases and J lost 1; bases outside the gene matches: 1. Overall study findings and caveats: Two AZD1222 doses significantly raised spike-specific TCR breadth and depth over controls. Scientists sampled the repertoires only once the peak T cell response had passed.

This receptor was obtained from an adult in good health. V is TRBV11-3 and J is TRBJ2-5, with 10 positions matching TRBD2. The source material was peripheral blood, sampled on day 0 of AZD1222 vaccination. The CDR3 DNA is TGTGCCAGCAGCTTACGGACTAGCGGCCAAGAGACCCAGTACTTC. Translation: CASSLRTSGQETQYF.